A selection of T cell receptor beta chains follows, all from one sample in a study of radiation and T cells in renal cell carcinoma. Assay: immunoSEQ multiplex PCR; the TCRdb copy retains only in-frame clones and omits some. The table has some 75,000 clones, around 76% seen once; the top ten hold around 5.5%. The sequencing here drew on blood, taken from a patient whose treatment included radiotherapy and nephrectomy. Receptors originate from a man aged 60-69 years with renal cell carcinoma. Each CDR3 is given with its conserved first and last residue. A D gene is named only where the DNA matches it firmly. Rows may omit the clone size; those that give it use once, few, many or a size class.

clone size: -
J gene: TRBJ1-4
D gene: TRBD1
V gene: TRBV28
CDR3 protein: CASSSFFGTGDEKLFF
CDR3 DNA: TGTGCCAGCAGTTCCTTCTTTGGGACAGGAGATGAAAAACTGTTTTTT

clone size: -
J gene: TRBJ1-2
D gene: -
V gene: TRBV1
CDR3 protein: CTSSLSCLRKTYGYTF
CDR3 DNA: TGCACCAGCAGCTTATCATGTTTGCGAAAGACCTATGGCTACACCTTC

clone size: -
J gene: TRBJ2-3
D gene: -
V gene: TRBV11-2
CDR3 protein: CASSLDGRTDTQYF
CDR3 DNA: TGTGCCAGCAGCTTAGATGGCCGCACAGATACGCAGTATTTT

clone size: few
J gene: TRBJ2-2
D gene: TRBD1
V gene: TRBV6-1
CDR3 protein: CASRWDRVTGELFF
CDR3 DNA: TGTGCCAGCCGCTGGGACAGGGTCACCGGGGAGCTGTTTTTT

clone size: few
J gene: TRBJ2-7
D gene: -
V gene: TRBV5-5
CDR3 protein: CASSLVDEQYF
CDR3 DNA: TGTGCCAGCAGCTTGGTAGACGAGCAGTACTTC

clone size: -
J gene: TRBJ2-7
D gene: -
V gene: TRBV9
CDR3 protein: CASSVALSTGEQYF
CDR3 DNA: TGTGCCAGCAGCGTAGCCCTTTCGACAGGCGAGCAGTACTTC

clone size: -
J gene: TRBJ2-7
D gene: TRBD1
V gene: TRBV19
CDR3 protein: CASTRTGGRGEQYF
CDR3 DNA: TGTGCCAGTACCCGGACAGGGGGACGGGGGGAGCAGTACTTC

clone size: -
J gene: TRBJ2-2
D gene: TRBD2
V gene: TRBV4-1
CDR3 protein: CASSQVLSRASGRAHNSGELFF
CDR3 DNA: TGCGCCAGCAGCCAAGTTTTATCAAGGGCTAGCGGGAGGGCCCATAATTCCGGGGAGCTGTTTTTT

clone size: few
J gene: TRBJ2-7
D gene: TRBD2
V gene: TRBV19
CDR3 protein: CASSATGTRSPYEQYF
CDR3 DNA: TGTGCCAGTAGTGCTACCGGGACTAGGAGTCCCTACGAGCAGTACTTC

clone size: -
J gene: TRBJ2-4
D gene: -
V gene: TRBV30
CDR3 protein: CAWSVRGSKNIQYF
CDR3 DNA: TGTGCCTGGAGTGTTCGTGGGAGCAAAAACATTCAGTACTTC

clone size: few
J gene: TRBJ2-1
D gene: -
V gene: TRBV7-9
CDR3 protein: CASSWATGPLNNEQFF
CDR3 DNA: TGTGCCAGCAGCTGGGCCACAGGGCCGTTAAACAATGAGCAGTTCTTC

clone size: -
J gene: TRBJ2-3
D gene: -
V gene: TRBV4-2
CDR3 protein: CASSQWKDTQYF
CDR3 DNA: TGTGCCAGCAGCCAATGGAAAGATACGCAGTATTTT

clone size: -
J gene: TRBJ1-3
D gene: -
V gene: TRBV18
CDR3 protein: CASSPSQGSNTIYF
CDR3 DNA: TGTGCCAGCTCACCATCTCAGGGTTCGAACACCATATATTTT

clone size: -
J gene: TRBJ2-7
D gene: TRBD1
V gene: TRBV18
CDR3 protein: CASSATGTGDGEQYF
CDR3 DNA: TGTGCCAGCTCAGCGACCGGGACAGGGGACGGCGAGCAGTACTTC

clone size: -
J gene: TRBJ1-2
D gene: -
V gene: TRBV5-6
CDR3 protein: CASSLGGETASYGYTF
CDR3 DNA: TGTGCCAGCAGCTTGGGTGGGGAGACCGCGAGCTATGGCTACACCTTC

clone size: few
J gene: TRBJ1-5
D gene: -
V gene: TRBV19
CDR3 protein: CASSIAKNQPQHF
CDR3 DNA: TGTGCCAGTAGTATTGCTAAAAATCAGCCCCAGCATTTT

clone size: -
J gene: TRBJ2-1
D gene: TRBD2
V gene: TRBV27
CDR3 protein: CASTLLGLADNEQFF
CDR3 DNA: TGTGCCAGCACCCTCCTCGGACTAGCGGACAATGAGCAGTTCTTC

clone size: -
J gene: TRBJ2-2
D gene: TRBD2
V gene: TRBV12-5
CDR3 protein: CASGGGTSGSNTGELFF
CDR3 DNA: TGTGCTAGTGGTGGTGGGACTAGCGGGAGTAACACCGGGGAGCTGTTTTTT

clone size: -
J gene: TRBJ2-1
D gene: -
V gene: TRBV14
CDR3 protein: CASSQAQGRNEQFF
CDR3 DNA: TGTGCCAGCAGCCAAGCACAAGGGAGAAATGAGCAGTTCTTC

clone size: -
J gene: TRBJ2-7
D gene: -
V gene: TRBV25-1
CDR3 protein: CVSSEPGIYEQYF
CDR3 DNA: TGTGTCAGCAGTGAACCGGGTATCTACGAGCAGTACTTC

clone size: many
J gene: TRBJ1-5
D gene: TRBD1
V gene: TRBV27
CDR3 protein: CASSTTGDSIQPQHF
CDR3 DNA: TGTGCCAGCAGCACGACAGGGGATTCGATCCAGCCCCAGCATTTT

clone size: few
J gene: TRBJ1-5
D gene: -
V gene: TRBV30
CDR3 protein: CAWSVQDNQPQHF
CDR3 DNA: TGTGCCTGGAGTGTGCAGGACAATCAGCCCCAGCATTTT

clone size: -
J gene: TRBJ1-2
D gene: TRBD1
V gene: TRBV27
CDR3 protein: CASSLLGQGPLGYGYTF
CDR3 DNA: TGTGCCAGCAGTCTCCTAGGACAGGGCCCCCTTGGGTATGGCTACACCTTC

clone size: -
J gene: TRBJ2-1
D gene: TRBD2
V gene: TRBV10-2
CDR3 protein: CASSRSLAGGGEQFF
CDR3 DNA: TGCGCCAGCAGTAGGAGTCTAGCGGGAGGGGGTGAGCAGTTCTTC

clone size: -
J gene: TRBJ2-3
D gene: TRBD2
V gene: TRBV10-2
CDR3 protein: CASSEPSGSTDTQYF
CDR3 DNA: TGCGCCAGCAGTGAGCCTAGCGGGAGCACAGATACGCAGTATTTT

clone size: -
J gene: TRBJ1-2
D gene: -
V gene: TRBV5-6
CDR3 protein: CASSLEAEAGYTF
CDR3 DNA: TGTGCCAGCAGCTTGGAGGCGGAGGCGGGCTACACCTTC

clone size: -
J gene: TRBJ2-7
D gene: TRBD2
V gene: TRBV5-6
CDR3 protein: CASSSGTSGYYEQYF
CDR3 DNA: TGTGCCAGCAGCTCCGGGACTAGCGGATACTACGAGCAGTACTTC

clone size: -
J gene: TRBJ2-7
D gene: -
V gene: TRBV6-6
CDR3 protein: CASTGGLPYEQYF
CDR3 DNA: TGTGCCAGCACTGGGGGGCTGCCCTACGAGCAGTACTTC

clone size: -
J gene: TRBJ1-4
D gene: TRBD1
V gene: TRBV4-1
CDR3 protein: CASSRGQGHNEKLFF
CDR3 DNA: TGCGCCAGCAGCCGAGGACAGGGTCACAATGAAAAACTGTTTTTT

clone size: -
J gene: TRBJ2-7
D gene: -
V gene: TRBV5-1
CDR3 protein: CASSLVSGSSYEQYF
CDR3 DNA: TGCGCCAGCAGCTTGGTCAGCGGCAGCTCCTACGAGCAGTACTTC

clone size: -
J gene: TRBJ2-1
D gene: -
V gene: TRBV18
CDR3 protein: CASSPRDTYNEQFF
CDR3 DNA: TGTGCCAGCTCACCTCGAGATACCTACAATGAGCAGTTCTTC

clone size: -
J gene: TRBJ2-3
D gene: -
V gene: TRBV19
CDR3 protein: CASSIFPSSGADTQYF
CDR3 DNA: TGTGCCAGTAGTATCTTTCCTAGCTCCGGAGCAGATACGCAGTATTTT

clone size: -
J gene: TRBJ1-4
D gene: -
V gene: TRBV28
CDR3 protein: CASSRVLTNEKLFF
CDR3 DNA: TGTGCCAGCAGTCGGGTGTTAACTAATGAAAAACTGTTTTTT

clone size: -
J gene: TRBJ2-5
D gene: -
V gene: TRBV10-1
CDR3 protein: CASSEGQGKETQYF
CDR3 DNA: TGCGCCAGCAGTGAGGGGCAGGGTAAGGAGACCCAGTACTTC

clone size: -
J gene: TRBJ2-4
D gene: TRBD1
V gene: TRBV5-4
CDR3 protein: CASSRDRTGSKNIQYF
CDR3 DNA: TGTGCCAGCAGCCGAGATAGGACAGGGAGCAAAAACATTCAGTACTTC

clone size: -
J gene: TRBJ1-2
D gene: -
V gene: TRBV21-1
CDR3 protein: CASSKAGTVVGYTF
CDR3 DNA: TGTGCCAGCAGCAAAGCCGGGACAGTTGTGGGCTACACCTTC

clone size: once
J gene: TRBJ2-3
D gene: -
V gene: TRBV10-2
CDR3 protein: CASSESLYTQYF
CDR3 DNA: TGCGCCAGCAGTGAGTCGTTGTATACGCAGTATTTT

clone size: -
J gene: TRBJ1-1
D gene: -
V gene: TRBV7-3
CDR3 protein: CASSGGGTEAFF
CDR3 DNA: TGTGCCAGCAGCGGGGGTGGCACTGAAGCTTTCTTT

clone size: -
J gene: TRBJ1-5
D gene: -
V gene: TRBV14
CDR3 protein: CASSQDPGQPQHF
CDR3 DNA: TGTGCCAGCAGCCAAGATCCTGGGCAGCCCCAGCATTTT

clone size: -
J gene: TRBJ2-7
D gene: -
V gene: TRBV7-2
CDR3 protein: CASSSTGGSSYEQYF
CDR3 DNA: TGTGCCAGCAGCTCAACTGGGGGATCCTCCTACGAGCAGTACTTC

clone size: -
J gene: TRBJ2-3
D gene: TRBD1
V gene: TRBV6-1
CDR3 protein: CASIWDRGSTDTQYF
CDR3 DNA: TGTGCCAGCATCTGGGACAGGGGAAGCACAGATACGCAGTATTTT

clone size: -
J gene: TRBJ2-7
D gene: -
V gene: TRBV10-1
CDR3 protein: CASSANGRARDEQYF
CDR3 DNA: TGCGCCAGCAGTGCTAACGGCAGAGCTCGGGACGAGCAGTACTTC

clone size: -
J gene: TRBJ2-1
D gene: TRBD1
V gene: TRBV11-3
CDR3 protein: CASSPRGGMEQFF
CDR3 DNA: TGTGCCAGCAGCCCCCGAGGGGGCATGGAGCAGTTCTTC

clone size: few
J gene: TRBJ1-2
D gene: -
V gene: TRBV7-8
CDR3 protein: CASSSRANYGYTF
CDR3 DNA: TGTGCCAGCAGCTCGCGTGCTAACTATGGCTACACCTTC

clone size: -
J gene: TRBJ2-2
D gene: TRBD1
V gene: TRBV27
CDR3 protein: CASRKQGPANTGELFF
CDR3 DNA: TGTGCCAGCAGGAAACAGGGGCCTGCGAACACCGGGGAGCTGTTTTTT

clone size: once
J gene: TRBJ2-1
D gene: TRBD2
V gene: TRBV27
CDR3 protein: CATLAGRSSYNEQFF
CDR3 DNA: TGTGCCACGCTAGCGGGCCGCAGCTCCTACAATGAGCAGTTCTTC

clone size: once
J gene: TRBJ2-1
D gene: -
V gene: TRBV2
CDR3 protein: CASRLTAFLYNEQFF
CDR3 DNA: TGTGCCAGCAGGTTGACAGCCTTCTTATACAATGAGCAGTTCTTC

clone size: -
J gene: TRBJ2-3
D gene: -
V gene: TRBV5-1
CDR3 protein: CASSSDTADTQYF
CDR3 DNA: TGCGCCAGCAGCTCCGACACGGCAGATACGCAGTATTTT

clone size: -
J gene: TRBJ2-7
D gene: TRBD2
V gene: TRBV19
CDR3 protein: CASSTRAGLAGYEQYF
CDR3 DNA: TGTGCCAGTAGTACGAGGGCGGGACTAGCAGGCTACGAGCAGTACTTC

clone size: -
J gene: TRBJ2-7
D gene: -
V gene: TRBV7-8
CDR3 protein: CASSLTLYEQYF
CDR3 DNA: TGTGCCAGCAGCTTAACCCTCTACGAGCAGTACTTC

clone size: few
J gene: TRBJ2-7
D gene: -
V gene: TRBV7-8
CDR3 protein: CASSLATYEQYF
CDR3 DNA: TGTGCCAGCAGCTTAGCGACCTACGAGCAGTACTTC

clone size: -
J gene: TRBJ2-7
D gene: -
V gene: TRBV25-1
CDR3 protein: CASSLTGEQYF
CDR3 DNA: TGTGCCAGTTCCCTTACTGGCGAGCAGTACTTC

clone size: -
J gene: TRBJ1-1
D gene: -
V gene: TRBV19
CDR3 protein: CASSIGWVNTEAFF
CDR3 DNA: TGTGCCAGTAGTATAGGGTGGGTCAACACTGAAGCTTTCTTT